What follows are 29 T cell receptor beta chains derived from one specimen sequenced in a study of OX40 agonist ivuxolimab in advanced cancers. Some clones are missing from TCRdb's copy, which holds only in-frame ones; the method was immunoSEQ multiplex PCR. The data hold 6,800 or so clones, with roughly three quarters observed a single time. The source was CD4+ or CD8+ T cells sorted from blood, collected in a trial of the OX40 agonist ivuxolimab. Receptors originate from an adult with an advanced solid tumor such as melanoma, head and neck, liver or kidney cancer.

The J gene is TRBJ2-7, the V gene TRBV28; 8 bases fit TRBD1. The junction had 8 bases not matched to a gene; V was cut back by 8 bases and J by 5 bases. The CDR3 spans 13 residues. CDR1 MDHEN and CDR2 SYDVKM come from the germline V gene. In DNA form, the CDR3 reads TGTGCCAGCGGGATCAGGGGGCTAGACGAGCAGTACTTC. The encoded protein is CASGIRGLDEQYF.

J is TRBJ2-1 and V is TRBV9, with 15 bases fitting TRBD2. The CDR3 is made up of 19 amino acids. Germline CDR1 and CDR2: SGDLS and YYNGEE. V lost 3 bases, J lost 5 bases, and 12 bases stayed unmatched. The CDR3 DNA is TGTGCCAGCAGCGGGGGACTAGCGGGAGGTAAAGTGTCAGACAATGAGCAGTTCTTC. Residues: CASSGGLAGGKVSDNEQFF. Filled out from reference TRBV9 and TRBJ2-1, the complete variable domain reads DSGVTQTPKHLITATGQRVTLRCSPRSGDLSVYWYQQSLDQGLQFLIQYYNGEERAKGNILERFSAQQFPDLHSELNLSSLELGDSALYFCASSGGLAGGKVSDNEQFFGPGTRLTVL.

The CDR3 coding sequence is TGCGCCAGCAGCCAAGGCCCGGATCCTAGGGGAGAGACCCAGTACTTC. It specifies CASSQGPDPRGETQYF. The chain links TRBV4-3 to TRBJ2-5, with D tentatively TRBD1 (5 bases). The CDR3 contains 16 residues. Germline CDR1 and CDR2: LGHNA and YSLEER. Between the trimmed V and J ends, which lost 1 base and 4 bases, there was a span of 16 bases.

This clone was recorded a few times. This specimen includes other DNA sequences encoding the same CDR3. V gene TRBV12-5 combines with J gene TRBJ2-1; 12 bases fit TRBD2. The V and J ends lost 6 bases and 7 bases, in that order; junction bases with no gene match: 7. This CDR3 spans 15 amino acids. CDR1 and CDR2 (germline): LGHNT, FRNRAP. The DNA for the CDR3 is TGTGCTAGTGGATCCGGACTAGCGGGATTAAATGAGCAGTTCTTC. Its translation is CASGSGLAGLNEQFF.

V is TRBV9 and J is TRBJ2-2, with TRBD1 as a possible D gene (5 bases). The V end lost 0 bases, the J end lost 4 bases, and 10 bases lay between the germline ends. CDR1 is SGDLS, CDR2 YYNGEE, per germline. The CDR3 consists of 15 residues. In DNA form, the CDR3 reads TGTGCCAGCAGCGTAGGGCAGGGAATCACCGGGGAGCTGTTTTTT. It yields the protein CASSVGQGITGELFF. The full variable domain, completed using reference TRBV9 and TRBJ2-2, is DSGVTQTPKHLITATGQRVTLRCSPRSGDLSVYWYQQSLDQGLQFLIQYYNGEERAKGNILERFSAQQFPDLHSELNLSSLELGDSALYFCASSVGQGITGELFFGEGSRLTVL.

This chain uses TRBV10-1 with TRBJ2-3, with a possible D match to TRBD1 (5 bases). Germline CDR1 reads WNHNN; CDR2 reads SYGVQD (reference sequence). This CDR3 has 12 amino acids. Trimming pared 11 bases from V and 1 base from J, leaving 10 bases between. CDR3: CAVGQGTDTQYF. The CDR3 bases are TGCGCCGTGGGGCAGGGCACAGATACGCAGTATTTT.

V and J are TRBV9 and TRBJ1-2; 9 bases are shared with TRBD1. The CDR3 runs to 16 residues. V shed 3 bases, J shed 0 bases, and the junction held 6 bases outside the gene matches. Germline-derived CDR1 and CDR2 are SGDLS and YYNGEE. The CDR3 spells CASSGYGTGSNYGYTF. For the CDR3, the DNA is TGTGCCAGCAGCGGGTATGGGACAGGGTCTAACTATGGCTACACCTTC.

The rearrangement joins TRBV11-2 to TRBJ2-3; the match to TRBD2 covers 12 bases. V lost 2 bases to trimming and J lost 1 base; unmatched junction nucleotides: 4. This CDR3 is built from 17 residues. Germline V gives CDR1 SGHAT, CDR2 FQNNGV. The CDR3 DNA reads as TGTGCCAGCAGCTTAAGACTAGCGGGGGAGGGCACAGATACGCAGTATTTT. Protein: CASSLRLAGEGTDTQYF.

The chain combines TRBV5-8 with TRBJ2-7, with D perhaps matching TRBD1 (6 bases). Germline V gene data show CDR1 as SGHTS and CDR2 as YDEGEE. The CDR3 consists of 15 residues. Trimming removed 0 bases at V and 2 bases at J, with 12 bases between. The CDR3 nucleotides read TGTGCCAGCAGCTTGGAGACAGGCTTAACCTACGAGCAGTACTTC. Protein: CASSLETGLTYEQYF.

This chain links TRBV13 with TRBJ2-1; 12 nucleotides line up with TRBD2. Germline V CDR1 and CDR2: PRHDT, FYEKMQ (reference sequence). The CDR3 loop spans 15 amino acids. Trimming cost V 5 bases and J 2 bases; bases outside gene matches: 1. The DNA for the CDR3 is TGTGCCAGCAGCCCTAGCGGGAGGGCCTACAATGAGCAGTTCTTC. The encoded protein is CASSPSGRAYNEQFF. Variable domain in full (rest from reference TRBV13 and TRBJ2-1): AAGVIQSPRHLIKEKRETATLKCYPIPRHDTVYWYQQGPGQDPQFLISFYEKMQSDKGSIPDRFSAQQFSDYHSELNMSSLELGDSALYFCASSPSGRAYNEQFFGPGTRLTVL.

This chain joins TRBV4-3 and TRBJ2-7, with a weak D call TRBD1 (5 bases). The V end was cut by 1 base, the J end by 0 bases, with 7 bases between. This CDR3 has 14 amino acids. Per the germline V gene, CDR1 is LGHNA and CDR2 is YSLEER. Written as DNA, the CDR3 is TGCGCCAGCAGCCAAGCGGACAACTCCTACGAGCAGTACTTC. It specifies CASSQADNSYEQYF.

The chain links TRBV6-6 to TRBJ2-3, with D perhaps TRBD2 (8 bases). There are 15 residues in the CDR3. Trimming pared 6 bases from V and 4 bases from J, leaving 17 bases between. Germline CDR1 reads MNHNY; CDR2 reads SVGAGI (reference sequence). The CDR3 loop reads CASRVSGGGSDTQYF. In nucleotides, the CDR3 is TGTGCCAGCAGGGTGTCGGGAGGGGGCTCAGATACGCAGTATTTT.

The chain has TRBV27 and TRBJ2-3, with 12 nucleotides matching TRBD1. This CDR3 has 16 residues. The germline CDR1 and CDR2 sequences are MNHEY and SMNVEV (reference sequence). V gave up 6 bases and J gave up 3 bases; unmatched junction bases: 7. In DNA, the CDR3 is TGTGCCAGCAGCCGAAGGGGACAGGGGGCGACAGATACGCAGTATTTT. Translation: CASSRRGQGATDTQYF.

The CDR3 reads CASSFQGGSYNSPLHF. The CDR3 DNA reads TGTGCCAGCAGCTTCCAGGGAGGGTCCTATAATTCACCCCTCCACTTT. This chain uses TRBV13 with TRBJ1-6, with D possibly TRBD1 on 5 matching bases. Looked up from germline, CDR1 is PRHDT and CDR2 is FYEKMQ (reference sequence). This CDR3 is built from 16 residues. The ends were cut back, 3 bases at V and 1 base at J, with 10 bases in the middle.

The rearrangement uses TRBV28 and TRBJ2-1; D may be TRBD2 (6 bases). Trimming pared 1 base from V and 5 bases from J, leaving 15 bases between. The CDR3 contains 16 residues. Germline assignment: CDR1 MDHEN and CDR2 SYDVKM. The CDR3 sequence: CASSLLGGGPDNEQFF. The CDR3 DNA reads as TGTGCCAGCAGTTTATTGGGCGGAGGGCCTGACAATGAGCAGTTCTTC. Variable domain in full (rest from reference TRBV28 and TRBJ2-1): DVKVTQSSRYLVKRTGEKVFLECVQDMDHENMFWYRQDPGLGLRLIYFSYDVKMKEKGDIPEGYSVSREKKERFSLILESASTNQTSMYLCASSLLGGGPDNEQFFGPGTRLTVL.

This clone has more than one count but fewer than ten. This CDR3 is CASSSHIAGGSYNEQFF. The DNA for the CDR3 is TGCGCCAGCAGCTCGCACATAGCGGGAGGCTCCTACAATGAGCAGTTCTTC. The chain recombines TRBV5-1 with TRBJ2-1, with 10 nucleotides matching TRBD2. The junction had 6 bases not matched to a gene; V was cut back by 3 bases and J by 0 bases. The germline gives CDR1 SGHRS, CDR2 YFSETQ. The CDR3 contains 17 residues.

The chain combines TRBV7-9 with TRBJ2-5; the match to TRBD1 covers 9 bases. The length of the CDR3 is 15 residues. Germline V CDR1 and CDR2: SEHNR, FQNEAQ (reference sequence). J gave up 5 bases and V 5 bases, and 9 bases lay outside the gene matches. The CDR3 DNA follows: TGTGCCAGCAGCACCCTCACAGGGGGCGGCGAGACCCAGTACTTC. Its protein product is CASSTLTGGGETQYF. The full variable domain, rest sourced from reference TRBV7-9 and TRBJ2-5, is DTGVSQNPRHKITKRGQNVTFRCDPISEHNRLYWYRQTLGQGPEFLTYFQNEAQLEKSRLLSDRFSAERPKGSFSTLEIQRTEQGDSAMYLCASSTLTGGGETQYFGPGTRLLVL.

The genes are TRBV10-3 and TRBJ2-3; 10 bases map to TRBD1. This CDR3 has 14 amino acids. The germline V gene encodes CDR1 ENHRY and CDR2 SYGVKD. V shed 10 bases and J 2 bases; nucleotides not matched to a gene: 6. The CDR3 here is CATEDRGYTDTQYF. Written as DNA, the CDR3 is TGTGCCACCGAGGACAGGGGGTACACAGATACGCAGTATTTT.

The gene calls are TRBV10-3 and TRBJ2-2; D is tentatively TRBD1 or TRBD2 (5 bases each). Trimming cost V 8 bases and J 2 bases, with 21 bases left between them. There are 17 residues in the CDR3. Germline CDR1 reads ENHRY; CDR2 reads SYGVKD. CDR3 DNA sequence: TGTGCCATCGGGGGTGCCAGCAACTTTCTTAACACCGGGGAGCTGTTTTTT. Amino acid sequence: CAIGGASNFLNTGELFF.

The CDR3 protein is CASSVEGVGSPLHF. DNA of the CDR3: TGTGCCAGCAGCGTAGAAGGGGTCGGCTCACCCCTCCACTTT. The V call is TRBV9, the J call TRBJ1-6, with D perhaps matching TRBD1 (5 bases). Deletions cut 0 bases from V and 10 bases from J, with 11 bases between. Germline CDR1 reads SGDLS; CDR2 reads YYNGEE. This CDR3 spans 14 amino acids.

The chain uses TRBV29-1 and TRBJ2-7; 7 bases line up with TRBD1. This CDR3 contains 11 residues. Germline loops: CDR1 SQVTM, CDR2 ANQGSEA. V trimming: 4 bases; J trimming: 3 bases; junction bases outside the gene matches: 0. The CDR3 protein is CSVGTGYEQYF. The CDR3 DNA reads TGCAGCGTTGGGACAGGCTACGAGCAGTACTTC.

This chain uses TRBV1 with TRBJ2-5; the DNA was not compared with TRBD2, the D call given in the table. TRBV1 is a recognized pseudogene. CDR3 length equals 14 residues. The CDR3 spells CTSSQVDGSETQYF. CDR3 DNA: TGCACCAGCAGCCAAGTTGACGGGTCGGAGACCCAGTACTTC.

The chain combines TRBV7-9 with TRBJ2-7; D is possibly TRBD1 (5 bases). The length of the CDR3 is 13 residues. The germline V gene encodes CDR1 SEHNR and CDR2 FQNEAQ (reference sequence). V lost 4 bases to trimming and J lost 7 bases, with 14 bases between them. Written as DNA, the CDR3 is TGTGCCAGCAGCTGGGGTACAGGTTGGGAGCAGTACTTC. This encodes CASSWGTGWEQYF.

The chain carries TRBV4-1 and TRBJ1-1, with D perhaps matching TRBD1 (5 bases). V dropped 1 base and J dropped 0 bases, with 12 bases sitting between them. CDR1 and CDR2 from the germline V gene are MGHRA and YSYEKL. The CDR3 has 16 residues. The CDR3 DNA reads TGCGCCAGCAGCCAAGGTGGGGGAACCATGAACACTGAAGCTTTCTTT. As protein: CASSQGGGTMNTEAFF.

The chain uses TRBV11-2 and TRBJ2-7, with D tentatively TRBD1 (5 bases). V was pared by 3 bases and J by 5 bases, with 14 bases between. Germline-derived CDR1 and CDR2 are SGHAT and FQNNGV. The CDR3 runs to 14 residues. Here the CDR3 DNA reads TGTGCCAGCAGCTTGAACGGCAGGGCAAACGAGCAGTACTTC. Its translation: CASSLNGRANEQYF.

CDR3 in DNA: TGTGCCAGCAGCGATCGACTAGCGGCATACAATGAGCAGTTCTTC. This sequence encodes CASSDRLAAYNEQFF. This sequence joins TRBV9 and TRBJ2-1; TRBD2 aligns across 9 bases. The CDR3 has 15 residues. J was trimmed by 4 bases and V by 3 bases; bases with no gene match: 5. Germline V gene lookup returns CDR1 SGDLS and CDR2 YYNGEE.

J is TRBJ1-3 and V is TRBV7-2; no reliable D call. Germline CDR1 is SGHTA and CDR2 is FQGNSA. With 5 bases removed from V and 0 bases from J, the gap between germline ends came to 14 bases. CDR3 length: 16 residues. CDR3 in amino acids: CASSPFVGSSGNTIYF. DNA for the CDR3: TGTGCCAGCAGCCCATTTGTAGGCAGCTCTGGAAACACCATATATTTT.

This chain uses TRBV5-8 with TRBJ2-1, with TRBD1 matching 7 bases. After removal of 4 bases from V and 6 bases from J, the junction contained 10 bases not matched to a gene. CDR3 length equals 15 residues. From germline, CDR1 is SGHTS and CDR2 YDEGEE. The CDR3, as DNA: TGTGCCAGCAGCCTCGACACGACAGGGACCAATGAGCAGTTCTTC. Residues: CASSLDTTGTNEQFF.

The chain links TRBV6-5 to TRBJ1-1; 8 nucleotides align to TRBD1. Germline assignment: CDR1 MNHEY and CDR2 SVGAGI. The ends lost 6 bases at V and 4 bases at J; junction bases unmatched: 4. The CDR3 totals 13 residues. The CDR3 region has the DNA TGTGCCAGCAGATACAGGGGGTCCACTGAAGCTTTCTTT. Protein: CASRYRGSTEAFF.